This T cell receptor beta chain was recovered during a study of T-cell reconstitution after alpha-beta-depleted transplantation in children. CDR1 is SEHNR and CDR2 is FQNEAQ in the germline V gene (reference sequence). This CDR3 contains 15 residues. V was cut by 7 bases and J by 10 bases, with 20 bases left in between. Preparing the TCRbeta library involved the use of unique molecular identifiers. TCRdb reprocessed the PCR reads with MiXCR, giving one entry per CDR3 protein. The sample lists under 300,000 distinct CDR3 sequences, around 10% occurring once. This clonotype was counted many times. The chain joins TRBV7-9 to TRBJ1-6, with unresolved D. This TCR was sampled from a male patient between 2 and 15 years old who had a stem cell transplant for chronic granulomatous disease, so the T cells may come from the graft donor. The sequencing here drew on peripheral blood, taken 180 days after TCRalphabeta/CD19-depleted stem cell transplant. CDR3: CASTRTESDGSPLHF. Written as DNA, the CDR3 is TGTGCCAGCACCCGGACGGAAAGCGATGGATCACCCCTCCACTTT.